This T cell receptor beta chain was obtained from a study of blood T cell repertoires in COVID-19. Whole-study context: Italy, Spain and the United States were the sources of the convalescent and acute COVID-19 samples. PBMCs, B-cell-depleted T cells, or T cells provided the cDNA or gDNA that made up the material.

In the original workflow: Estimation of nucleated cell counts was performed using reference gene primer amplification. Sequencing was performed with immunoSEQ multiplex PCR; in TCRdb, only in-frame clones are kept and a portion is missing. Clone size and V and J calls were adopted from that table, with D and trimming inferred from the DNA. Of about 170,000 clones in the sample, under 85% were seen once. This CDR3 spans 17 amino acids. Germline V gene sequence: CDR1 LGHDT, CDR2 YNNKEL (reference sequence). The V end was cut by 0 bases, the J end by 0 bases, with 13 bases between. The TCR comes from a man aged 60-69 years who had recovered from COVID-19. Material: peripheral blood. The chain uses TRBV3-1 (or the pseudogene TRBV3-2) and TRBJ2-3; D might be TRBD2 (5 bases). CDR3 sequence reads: CASSQDPDFPSTDTQYF. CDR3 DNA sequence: TGTGCCAGCAGCCAAGATCCGGACTTCCCTAGCACAGATACGCAGTATTTT.